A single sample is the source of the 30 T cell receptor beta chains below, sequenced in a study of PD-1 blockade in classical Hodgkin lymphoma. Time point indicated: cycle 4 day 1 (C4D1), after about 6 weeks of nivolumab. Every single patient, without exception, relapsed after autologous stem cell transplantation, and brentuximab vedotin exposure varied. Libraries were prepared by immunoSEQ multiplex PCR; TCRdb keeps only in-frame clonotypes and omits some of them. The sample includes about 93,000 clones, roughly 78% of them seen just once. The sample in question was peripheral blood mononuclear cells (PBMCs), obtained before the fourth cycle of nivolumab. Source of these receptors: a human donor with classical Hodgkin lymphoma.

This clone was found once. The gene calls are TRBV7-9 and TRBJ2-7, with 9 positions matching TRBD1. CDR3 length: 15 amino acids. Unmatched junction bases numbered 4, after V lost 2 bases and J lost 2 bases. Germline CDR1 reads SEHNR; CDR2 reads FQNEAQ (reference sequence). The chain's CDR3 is CASSLQGTGTYEQYF. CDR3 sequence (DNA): TGTGCCAGCAGCTTACAGGGGACAGGGACCTACGAGCAGTACTTC.

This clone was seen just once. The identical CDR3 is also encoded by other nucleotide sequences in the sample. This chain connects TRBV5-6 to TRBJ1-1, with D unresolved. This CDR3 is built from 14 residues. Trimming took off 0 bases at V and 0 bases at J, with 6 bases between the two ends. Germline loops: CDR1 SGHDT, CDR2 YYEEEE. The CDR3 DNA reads TGTGCCAGCAGCTTGGGCGCTATGAACACTGAAGCTTTCTTT. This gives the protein CASSLGAMNTEAFF.

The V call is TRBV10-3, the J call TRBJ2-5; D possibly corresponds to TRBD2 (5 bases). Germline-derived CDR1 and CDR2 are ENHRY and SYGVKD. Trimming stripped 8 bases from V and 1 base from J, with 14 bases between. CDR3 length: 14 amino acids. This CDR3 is CAIGPHRGQETQYF. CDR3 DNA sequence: TGTGCCATCGGGCCCCACCGGGGCCAAGAGACCCAGTACTTC.

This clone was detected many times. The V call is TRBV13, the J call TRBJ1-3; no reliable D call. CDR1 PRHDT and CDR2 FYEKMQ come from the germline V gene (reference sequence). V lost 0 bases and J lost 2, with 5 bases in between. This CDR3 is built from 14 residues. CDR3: CASSLGAAGNTIYF. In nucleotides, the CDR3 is TGTGCCAGCAGCTTAGGAGCTGCTGGAAACACCATATATTTT.

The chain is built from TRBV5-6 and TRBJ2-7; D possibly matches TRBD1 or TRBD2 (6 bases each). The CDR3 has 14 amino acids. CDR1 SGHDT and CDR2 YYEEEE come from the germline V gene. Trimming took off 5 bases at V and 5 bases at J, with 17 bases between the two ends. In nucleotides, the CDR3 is TGTGCCAGCAGTTGGGGGGCGGGGAGCGACGAGCAGTACTTC. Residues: CASSWGAGSDEQYF.

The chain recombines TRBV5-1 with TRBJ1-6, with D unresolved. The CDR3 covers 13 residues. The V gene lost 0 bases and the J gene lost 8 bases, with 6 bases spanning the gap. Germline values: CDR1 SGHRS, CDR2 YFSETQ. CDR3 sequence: CASSLAADSPLHF. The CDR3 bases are TGCGCCAGCAGCTTGGCCGCCGATTCACCCCTCCACTTT.

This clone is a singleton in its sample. In DNA, the CDR3 is TGTGCCAGCAGCCCTGTGCAGGGGTATGGCTACACCTTC. This codes for CASSPVQGYGYTF. The chain joins TRBV5-6 to TRBJ1-2; D perhaps matches TRBD1 (6 bases). This CDR3 has 13 residues. V shed 4 bases and J shed 5 bases, with 12 bases lying between them. From germline, CDR1 is SGHDT and CDR2 YYEEEE.

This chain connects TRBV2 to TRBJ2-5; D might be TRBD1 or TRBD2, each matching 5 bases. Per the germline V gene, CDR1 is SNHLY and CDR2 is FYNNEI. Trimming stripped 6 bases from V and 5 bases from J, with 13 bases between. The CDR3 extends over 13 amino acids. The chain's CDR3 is CASRETWGETQYF. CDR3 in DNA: TGTGCCAGCAGAGAGACATGGGGGGAGACCCAGTACTTC.

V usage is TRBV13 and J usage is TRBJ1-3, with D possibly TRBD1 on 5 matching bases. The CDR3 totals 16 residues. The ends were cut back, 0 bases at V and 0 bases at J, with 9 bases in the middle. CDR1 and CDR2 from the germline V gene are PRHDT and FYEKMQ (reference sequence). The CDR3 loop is CASSLGLGTSGNTIYF. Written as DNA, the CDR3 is TGTGCCAGCAGCTTAGGCCTGGGGACCTCTGGAAACACCATATATTTT.

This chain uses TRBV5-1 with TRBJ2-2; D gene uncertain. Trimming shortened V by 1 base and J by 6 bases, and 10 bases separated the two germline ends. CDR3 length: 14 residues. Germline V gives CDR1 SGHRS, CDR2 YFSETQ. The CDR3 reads CASSLLVSAGELFF. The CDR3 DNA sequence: TGCGCCAGCAGCTTGTTGGTTTCCGCCGGGGAGCTGTTTTTT.

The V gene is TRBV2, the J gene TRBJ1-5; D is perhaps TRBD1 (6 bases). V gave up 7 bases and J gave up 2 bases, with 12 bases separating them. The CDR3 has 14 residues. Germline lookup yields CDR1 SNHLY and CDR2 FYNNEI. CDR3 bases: TGTGCCAGCAATCGAGGGGGAGGCAATCAGCCCCAGCATTTT. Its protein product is CASNRGGGNQPQHF. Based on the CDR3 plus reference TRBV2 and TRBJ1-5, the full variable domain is EPEVTQTPSHQVTQMGQEVILRCVPISNHLYFYWYRQILGQKVEFLVSFYNNEISEKSEIFDDQFSVERPDGSNFTLKIRSTKLEDSAMYFCASNRGGGNQPQHFGDGTRLSIL.

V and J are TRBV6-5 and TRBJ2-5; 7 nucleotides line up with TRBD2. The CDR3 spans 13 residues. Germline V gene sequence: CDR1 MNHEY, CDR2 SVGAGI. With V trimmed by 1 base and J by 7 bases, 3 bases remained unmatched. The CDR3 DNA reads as TGTGCCAGCAGTTACTGGGGGAGGGGGACCCAGTACTTC. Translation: CASSYWGRGTQYF.

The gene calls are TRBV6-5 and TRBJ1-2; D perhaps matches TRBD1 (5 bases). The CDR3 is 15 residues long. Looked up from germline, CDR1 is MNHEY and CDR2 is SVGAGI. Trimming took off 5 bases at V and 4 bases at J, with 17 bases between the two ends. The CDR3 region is CASSPQGSGFYGYTF. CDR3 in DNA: TGTGCCAGCAGTCCGCAGGGCTCTGGGTTCTATGGCTACACCTTC.

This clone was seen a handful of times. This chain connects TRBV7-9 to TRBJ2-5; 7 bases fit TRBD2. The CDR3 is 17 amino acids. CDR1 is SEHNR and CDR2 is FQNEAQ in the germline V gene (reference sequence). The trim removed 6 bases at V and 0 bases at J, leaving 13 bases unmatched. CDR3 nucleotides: TGTGCCAGCAGTCTAACGGGGCGGGAGATAAACCAAGAGACCCAGTACTTC. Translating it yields CASSLTGREINQETQYF.

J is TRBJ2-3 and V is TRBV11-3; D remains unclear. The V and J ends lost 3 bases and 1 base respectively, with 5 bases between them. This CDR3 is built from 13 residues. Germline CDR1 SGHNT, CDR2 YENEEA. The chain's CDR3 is CASSFRGTDTQYF. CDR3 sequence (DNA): TGTGCCAGCAGCTTCCGGGGCACAGATACGCAGTATTTT.

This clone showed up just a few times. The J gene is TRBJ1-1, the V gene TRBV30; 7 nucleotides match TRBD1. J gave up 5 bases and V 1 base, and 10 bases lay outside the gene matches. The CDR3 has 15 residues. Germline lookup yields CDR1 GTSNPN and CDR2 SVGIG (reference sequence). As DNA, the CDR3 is TGTGCCTGGAGTGAATTTGACAGGGACTATACTGAAGCTTTCTTT. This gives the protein CAWSEFDRDYTEAFF.

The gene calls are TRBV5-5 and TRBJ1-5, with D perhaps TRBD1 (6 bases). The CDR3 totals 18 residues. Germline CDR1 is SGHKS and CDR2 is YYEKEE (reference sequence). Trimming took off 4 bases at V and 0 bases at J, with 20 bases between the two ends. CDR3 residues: CASSLRQERFYSNQPQHF. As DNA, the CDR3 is TGTGCCAGCAGCCTCCGACAGGAGAGATTCTATAGCAATCAGCCCCAGCATTTT.

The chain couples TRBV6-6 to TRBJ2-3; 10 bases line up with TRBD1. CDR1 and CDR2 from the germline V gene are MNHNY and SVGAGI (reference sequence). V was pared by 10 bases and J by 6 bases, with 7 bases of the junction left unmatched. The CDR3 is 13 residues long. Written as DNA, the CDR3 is TGTGCCACCCGGGACAGGGGTCGGGATACGCAGTATTTT. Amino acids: CATRDRGRDTQYF.

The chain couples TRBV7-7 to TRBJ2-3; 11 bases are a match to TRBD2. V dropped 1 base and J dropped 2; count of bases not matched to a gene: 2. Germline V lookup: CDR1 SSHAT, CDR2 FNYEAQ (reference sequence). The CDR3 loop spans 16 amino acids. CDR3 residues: CASSLGTSGYTDTQYF. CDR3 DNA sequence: TGTGCCAGCAGCTTAGGGACTAGCGGGTACACAGATACGCAGTATTTT.

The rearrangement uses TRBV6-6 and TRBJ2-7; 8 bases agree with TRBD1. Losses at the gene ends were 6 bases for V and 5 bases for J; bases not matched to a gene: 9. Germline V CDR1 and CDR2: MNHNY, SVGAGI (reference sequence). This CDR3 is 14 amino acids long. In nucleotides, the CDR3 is TGTGCCAGCAGGCCTGGGACAGGTGTCCACGAGCAGTACTTC. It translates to CASRPGTGVHEQYF.

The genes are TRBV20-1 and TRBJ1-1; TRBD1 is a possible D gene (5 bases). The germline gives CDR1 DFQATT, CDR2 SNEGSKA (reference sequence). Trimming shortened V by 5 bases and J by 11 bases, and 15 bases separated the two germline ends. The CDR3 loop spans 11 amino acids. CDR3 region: CSALKGEWAFF. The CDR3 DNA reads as TGCAGTGCTCTCAAAGGGGAGTGGGCTTTCTTT.

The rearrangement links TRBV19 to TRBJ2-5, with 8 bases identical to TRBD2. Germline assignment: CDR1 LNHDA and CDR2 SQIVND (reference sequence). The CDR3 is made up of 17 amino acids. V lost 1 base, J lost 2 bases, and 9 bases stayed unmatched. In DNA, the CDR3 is TGTGCCAGTAGTATAGCCTATAGCGGGACACCTCAAGAGACCCAGTACTTC. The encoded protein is CASSIAYSGTPQETQYF.

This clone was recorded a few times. CDR3 protein: CASSLGGFTEAFF. CDR3 sequence (DNA): TGCGCCAGCAGCTTGGGGGGTTTTACTGAAGCTTTCTTT. The chain uses TRBV5-1 and TRBJ1-1; D is ambiguous. Germline CDR1 reads SGHRS; CDR2 reads YFSETQ. Trimming cost V 0 bases and J 5 bases, with 8 bases left between them. This CDR3 spans 13 amino acids.

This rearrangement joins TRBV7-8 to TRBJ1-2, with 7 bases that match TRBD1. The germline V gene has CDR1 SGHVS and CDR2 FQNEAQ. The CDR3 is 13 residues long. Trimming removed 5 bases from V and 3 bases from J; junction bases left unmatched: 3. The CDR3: CASSRQGDYGYTF. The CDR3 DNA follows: TGTGCCAGCAGCCGTCAGGGGGACTATGGCTACACCTTC.

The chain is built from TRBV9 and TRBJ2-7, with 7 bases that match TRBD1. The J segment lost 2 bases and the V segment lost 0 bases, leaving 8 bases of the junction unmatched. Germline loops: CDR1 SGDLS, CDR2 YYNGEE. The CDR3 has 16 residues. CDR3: CASSVATQGEPYEQYF. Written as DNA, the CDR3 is TGTGCCAGCAGCGTAGCTACCCAGGGGGAACCCTACGAGCAGTACTTC. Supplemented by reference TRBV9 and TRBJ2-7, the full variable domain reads DSGVTQTPKHLITATGQRVTLRCSPRSGDLSVYWYQQSLDQGLQFLIQYYNGEERAKGNILERFSAQQFPDLHSELNLSSLELGDSALYFCASSVATQGEPYEQYFGPGTRLTVT.

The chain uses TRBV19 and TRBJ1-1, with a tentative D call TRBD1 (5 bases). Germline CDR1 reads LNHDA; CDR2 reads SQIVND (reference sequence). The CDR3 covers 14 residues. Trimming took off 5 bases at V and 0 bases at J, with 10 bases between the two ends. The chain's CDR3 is CASSQTALNTEAFF. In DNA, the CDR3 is TGTGCCAGTAGTCAGACAGCCCTGAACACTGAAGCTTTCTTT.

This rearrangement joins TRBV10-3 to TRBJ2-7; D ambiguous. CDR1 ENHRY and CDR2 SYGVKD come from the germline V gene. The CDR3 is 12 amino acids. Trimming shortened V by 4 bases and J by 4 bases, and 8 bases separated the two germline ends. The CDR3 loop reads CAISGTSYEQYF. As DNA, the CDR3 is TGTGCCATCAGTGGCACATCGTACGAGCAGTACTTC.

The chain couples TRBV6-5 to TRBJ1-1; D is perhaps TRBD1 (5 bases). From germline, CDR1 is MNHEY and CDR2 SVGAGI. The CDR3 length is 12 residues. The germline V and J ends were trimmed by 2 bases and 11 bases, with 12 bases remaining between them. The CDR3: CASSYGGVSAFF. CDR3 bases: TGTGCCAGCAGTTACGGGGGAGTGAGCGCTTTCTTT.

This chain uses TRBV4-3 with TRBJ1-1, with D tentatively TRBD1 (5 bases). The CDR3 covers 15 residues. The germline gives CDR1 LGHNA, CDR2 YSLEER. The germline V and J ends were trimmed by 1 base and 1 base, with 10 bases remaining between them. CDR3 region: CASSQGQLENTEAFF. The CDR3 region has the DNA TGCGCCAGCAGCCAAGGACAGCTAGAGAACACTGAAGCTTTCTTT.

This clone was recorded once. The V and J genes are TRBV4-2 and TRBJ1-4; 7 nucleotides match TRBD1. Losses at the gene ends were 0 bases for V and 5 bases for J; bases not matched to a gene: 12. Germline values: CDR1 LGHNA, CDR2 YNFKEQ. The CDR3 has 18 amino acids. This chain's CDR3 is CASSQDTLGTDINEKLFF. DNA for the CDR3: TGTGCCAGCAGCCAAGATACGCTTGGGACAGACATAAATGAAAAACTGTTTTTT.